Following are 19 T cell receptor beta chains from one sample sequenced in a study of identical twins. MiXCR, applied by TCRdb to the 5' RACE reads, yields one record per CDR3 protein. The repertoire holds some 1,600,000 distinct CDR3 sequences, with around a third as singletons. Specimen: cord blood. These TCRs come from a newborn girl in good health.

This clonotype was picked up a small number of times. J is TRBJ1-6 and V is TRBV20-1, with D possibly being TRBD1 (6 bases). The V gene lost 4 bases and the J gene lost 0 bases, with 10 bases spanning the gap. This CDR3 is built from 15 residues. CDR1 and CDR2 from the germline V gene are DFQATT and SNEGSKA (reference sequence). The CDR3, as DNA: TGCAGTGCTACAGGGGCGAGCTCCTATAATTCACCCCTCCACTTT. Protein sequence: CSATGASSYNSPLHF.

This rearrangement joins TRBV19 to TRBJ1-2; D is uncertain. The CDR3 is 18 amino acids. Germline-derived CDR1 and CDR2 are LNHDA and SQIVND (reference sequence). V was trimmed by 3 bases and J by 2 bases, leaving 22 bases between them. The CDR3 loop is CASSIPSVPTGLNYGYTF. The DNA of the CDR3 is TGTGCCAGTAGTATTCCATCAGTACCGACCGGGCTAAACTATGGCTACACCTTC.

This clonotype appeared many times. The chain uses TRBV15 and TRBJ2-7; 12 bases map to TRBD2. Germline assignment: CDR1 LNHNV and CDR2 YYDKDF (reference sequence). With V trimmed by 2 bases and J by 4 bases, 9 bases remained unmatched. This CDR3 spans 17 amino acids. The CDR3 reads CATSRRLAGDFEYEQYF. CDR3 nucleotide sequence: TGTGCCACCAGCAGAAGACTAGCGGGAGATTTCGAGTACGAGCAGTACTTC. The whole variable domain, filled in from reference TRBV15 and TRBJ2-7, reads DAMVIQNPRYQVTQFGKPVTLSCSQTLNHNVMYWYQQKSSQAPKLLFHYYDKDFNNEADTPDNFQSRRPNTSFCFLDIRSPGLGDTAMYLCATSRRLAGDFEYEQYFGPGTRLTVT.

This clonotype has just a few counts. As DNA, the CDR3 is TGTGCCAGCAGCCAAGTCAAGAACACTGAAGCTTTCTTT. It specifies CASSQVKNTEAFF. The chain couples TRBV3-1 to TRBJ1-1, with D unclear. The germline V gene encodes CDR1 LGHDT and CDR2 YNNKEL (reference sequence). This CDR3 has 13 residues. V lost 1 base and J 1 base, leaving 4 bases between the germline ends.

This rearrangement joins TRBV7-9 to TRBJ1-5; no clear D. This CDR3 region has 13 residues. Trimming stripped 8 bases from V and 5 bases from J, with 13 bases between. Per germline, CDR1 SEHNR and CDR2 FQNEAQ (reference sequence). The CDR3 region has the DNA TGTGCCAGCCCCCCTTTCTACTATCAGCCCCAGCATTTT. It encodes CASPPFYYQPQHF.

This clonotype occurred once. The missing conserved phenylalanine or tryptophan at the end of this CDR3 makes a read error likely. The chain employs TRBV9 and TRBJ2-2, with 10 positions matching TRBD2. CDR1 and CDR2 from the germline V gene are SGDLS and YYNGEE. The CDR3 is 18 amino acids. V was pared by 0 bases and J by 1 base, with 6 bases of the junction left unmatched. The CDR3 coding sequence is TGTGCCAGCAGCGTAGGCCCTATAGCGGGGGGGAACACCGGGGAGCTGTTTGTT. As protein: CASSVGPIAGGNTGELFV.

This clonotype was detected a few times. This rearrangement joins TRBV6-5 to TRBJ1-2; the D gene is possibly TRBD1 (6 bases). Trimming took off 2 bases at V and 5 bases at J, with 12 bases between the two ends. The CDR3 spans 14 residues. Germline V gives CDR1 MNHEY, CDR2 SVGAGI. CDR3 sequence (DNA): TGTGCCAGCAGTTACACCCAGGGGCGTTATGGCTACACCTTC. It yields the protein CASSYTQGRYGYTF.

The CDR3 here is CAIMGLAGGEQYF. In nucleotides, the CDR3 is TGTGCCATCATGGGACTAGCGGGAGGCGAGCAGTACTTC. J is TRBJ2-5 and V is TRBV10-3, with TRBD2 matching over 15 bases. The J call may be faulty, since TRBJ2-7 better matches the DNA end. Germline-derived CDR1 and CDR2 are ENHRY and SYGVKD. The CDR3 sequence is 13 residues long.

The chain combines TRBV5-1 with TRBJ1-1, with 7 nucleotides matching TRBD1. The CDR3 extends over 14 amino acids. Germline V CDR1 and CDR2: SGHRS, YFSETQ. V lost 5 bases to trimming and J lost 7 bases; unmatched junction nucleotides: 11. Written as DNA, the CDR3 is TGCGCCAGCAGACCAATCGCAGGGGGGATTGAAGCTTTCTTT. Translated: CASRPIAGGIEAFF.

The rearrangement links TRBV4-1 to TRBJ1-4; D call uncertain. The V end was cut by 2 bases, the J end by 0 bases, with 4 bases between. Germline values: CDR1 MGHRA, CDR2 YSYEKL. The CDR3 extends over 14 amino acids. The CDR3 region has the DNA TGCGCCAGCAGCCAACACACAACTAATGAAAAACTGTTTTTT. Translated, it gives CASSQHTTNEKLFF.

The CDR3 region is CASSLERVRYTF. DNA for the CDR3: TGTGCCAGCAGCTTAGAACGGGTACGCTACACCTTC. The chain employs TRBV7-2 and TRBJ1-2; D uncertain. The ends were cut back, 1 base at V and 9 bases at J, with 9 bases in the middle. Germline CDR1 SGHTA, CDR2 FQGNSA. The CDR3 covers 12 residues.

V and J are TRBV12-3 or TRBV12-4 and TRBJ1-5, with D unresolved. Trimming shortened V by 6 bases and J by 12 bases, and 24 bases separated the two germline ends. CDR3 length: 15 amino acids. CDR3 sequence reads: CASSPDGVRAEGQHF. The CDR3 coding sequence is TGTGCCAGCAGCCCCGATGGGGTGCGGGCAGAAGGCCAGCATTTT.

The rearrangement joins TRBV30 to TRBJ2-7; 7 nucleotides line up with TRBD2. Germline CDR1 is GTSNPN and CDR2 is SVGIG (reference sequence). The J segment lost 1 base and the V segment lost 4 bases, leaving 7 bases of the junction unmatched. The CDR3 is made up of 14 amino acids. The CDR3 DNA is TGTGCCTGGAAGGGAGGGCTAGCGTCCTACGAGCAGTACTTC. Amino acid sequence: CAWKGGLASYEQYF.

The chain has TRBV5-1 and TRBJ2-3, with no clear D. Germline CDR1 reads SGHRS; CDR2 reads YFSETQ. This CDR3 comprises 15 residues. V lost 0 bases, J lost 4 bases, and 12 bases lay in between. CDR3 DNA sequence: TGCGCCAGCAGCTTGGTTCCTTCCCGGGCAGATACGCAGTATTTT. This translates into CASSLVPSRADTQYF.

The genes are TRBV4-2 and TRBJ1-3, with D hard to call. Trimming shortened V by 7 bases and J by 0 bases, and 19 bases separated the two germline ends. The CDR3 sequence is 17 residues long. CDR1 is LGHNA and CDR2 is YNFKEQ in the germline V gene. The CDR3 region is CASTTKYGQSSGNTIYF. CDR3 nucleotides: TGTGCCAGCACCACAAAGTACGGGCAGAGCTCTGGAAACACCATATATTTT.

The V gene is TRBV20-1, the J gene TRBJ1-1, with TRBD1 as a possible D gene (6 bases). The CDR3 spans 13 residues. V gave up 0 bases and J gave up 5 bases, with 10 bases separating them. Germline CDR1 is DFQATT and CDR2 is SNEGSKA (reference sequence). The DNA for the CDR3 is TGCAGTGCTAGAGAACAGGGCTTAACTGAAGCTTTCTTT. Protein sequence: CSAREQGLTEAFF.

This clonotype was seen only a few times. The chain employs TRBV10-2 and TRBJ1-5; TRBD1 matches 7 bases. The CDR3 has 15 residues. CDR1 WSHSY and CDR2 SAAADI come from the germline V gene. Trimming cost V 2 bases and J 4 bases; bases outside gene matches: 5. The CDR3 spells CASSEAGTANQPQHF. The CDR3 region has the DNA TGCGCCAGCAGTGAGGCCGGGACAGCTAATCAGCCCCAGCATTTT.

Only a few counts were recorded for this clonotype. The V gene is TRBV6-5, the J gene TRBJ2-5, with 7 bases matching TRBD1. Germline loops: CDR1 MNHEY, CDR2 SVGAGI. After removal of 0 bases from V and 4 bases from J, the junction contained 5 bases not matched to a gene. This CDR3 spans 15 amino acids. The CDR3 DNA follows: TGTGCCAGCAGTTACTCCCAGACAGGGCGAGAGACCCAGTACTTC. Protein product: CASSYSQTGRETQYF.

This chain connects TRBV6-6 to TRBJ2-1, with 7 bases identical to TRBD2. Losses at the gene ends were 5 bases for V and 2 bases for J; bases not matched to a gene: 6. Germline CDR1 MNHNY, CDR2 SVGAGI (reference sequence). The CDR3 runs 15 residues. The CDR3 protein is CASSPLASPYNEQFF. CDR3 coding DNA: TGTGCCAGCAGTCCACTAGCGAGCCCCTACAATGAGCAGTTCTTC.